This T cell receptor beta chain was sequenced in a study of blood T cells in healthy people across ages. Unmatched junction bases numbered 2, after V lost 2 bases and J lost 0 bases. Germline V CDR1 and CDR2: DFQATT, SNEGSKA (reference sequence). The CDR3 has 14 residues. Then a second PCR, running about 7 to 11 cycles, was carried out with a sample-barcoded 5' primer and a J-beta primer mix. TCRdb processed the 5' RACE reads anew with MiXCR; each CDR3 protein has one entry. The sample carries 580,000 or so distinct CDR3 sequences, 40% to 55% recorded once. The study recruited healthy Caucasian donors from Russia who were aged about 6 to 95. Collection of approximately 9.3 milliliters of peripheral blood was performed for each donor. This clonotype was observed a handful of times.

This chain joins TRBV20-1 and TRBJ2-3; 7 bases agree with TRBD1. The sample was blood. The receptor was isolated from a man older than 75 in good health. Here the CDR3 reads CSARTGVSTDTQYF. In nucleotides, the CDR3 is TGCAGTGCTAGAACAGGGGTTAGCACAGATACGCAGTATTTT.